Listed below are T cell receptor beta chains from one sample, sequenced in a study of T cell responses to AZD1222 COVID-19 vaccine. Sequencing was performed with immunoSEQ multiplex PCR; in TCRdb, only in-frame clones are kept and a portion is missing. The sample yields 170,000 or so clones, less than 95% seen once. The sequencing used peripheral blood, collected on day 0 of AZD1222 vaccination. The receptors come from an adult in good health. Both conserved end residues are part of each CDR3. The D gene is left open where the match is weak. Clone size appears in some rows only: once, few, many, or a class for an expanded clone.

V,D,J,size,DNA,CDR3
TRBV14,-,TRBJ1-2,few,TGTGCCAGCAGCCAAGTAGGGCGCTACACCTTC,CASSQVGRYTF
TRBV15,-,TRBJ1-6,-,TGTGCCACCAGCAGAGATAATGAGTTTAATTCACCCCTCCACTTT,CATSRDNEFNSPLHF
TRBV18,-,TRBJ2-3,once,TGTGCCAGCTCTGGGGGGGCTACAGATACGCAGTATTTT,CASSGGATDTQYF
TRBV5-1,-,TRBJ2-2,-,TGCGCCAGCAGCTCAACAGGGCCGGACACCGGGGAGCTGTTTTTT,CASSSTGPDTGELFF
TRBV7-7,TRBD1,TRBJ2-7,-,TGTGCTAGCAGCGTACAGACAGGGGGTTCCTACGAGCAGTACTTC,CASSVQTGGSYEQYF
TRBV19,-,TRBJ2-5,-,TGTGCCAGTAGTATTGGCCGGGACTCTTCAAAAGAGACCCAGTACTTC,CASSIGRDSSKETQYF
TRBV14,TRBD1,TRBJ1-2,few,TGTGCCAGCAGCTCCATAACAGGGGGAGATGGCTACACCTTC,CASSSITGGDGYTF
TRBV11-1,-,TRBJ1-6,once,TGTGCCAGCAGCTCGGGGATCTATAATTCACCCCTCCACTTT,CASSSGIYNSPLHF
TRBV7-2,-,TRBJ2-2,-,TGTGCCAGCTCTGACCCGGTGGTGAGCTCCGGGGAGCTGTTTTTT,CASSDPVVSSGELFF
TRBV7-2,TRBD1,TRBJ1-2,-,TGTGCCAGCAGCTTAGGACAGGGGGCGGTCTATGGCTACACCTTC,CASSLGQGAVYGYTF
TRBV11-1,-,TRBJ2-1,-,TGTGCCAGCACCCCCGACGCTTCCAAGGCCAATGAGCAGTTCTTC,CASTPDASKANEQFF
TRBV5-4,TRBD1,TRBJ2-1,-,TGTGCCAGCAGCTCCGGACAGGGGCTCTACAATGAGCAGTTCTTC,CASSSGQGLYNEQFF
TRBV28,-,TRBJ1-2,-,TGTGCCAGCAGTTTAATGTCGGGGGCTCGGGACTATGGCTACACCTTC,CASSLMSGARDYGYTF
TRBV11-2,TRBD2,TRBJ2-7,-,TGTGCCAGCAGCTTAGAGGGCGGGGGGGCGAGCTCCTACGAGCAGTACTTC,CASSLEGGGASSYEQYF
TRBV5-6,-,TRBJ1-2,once,TGTGCCAGCAGCTTGCGGACACCACCCGGCTACACCTTC,CASSLRTPPGYTF
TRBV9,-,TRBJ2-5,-,TGTGCCAGCAGGGGGAGCGAAGAGTACTTC,CASRGSEEYF
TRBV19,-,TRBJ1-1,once,TGTGCCAGTAGTTCACAGGGAAGAGGGGTTACCACTGAAGCTTTCTTT,CASSSQGRGVTTEAFF
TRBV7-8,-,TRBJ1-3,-,TGTGCCAGCAGCTTATGGACGTCCGGAAACACCATATATTTT,CASSLWTSGNTIYF